This T cell receptor beta chain originates from a study of liver allograft versus peripheral blood T cells. Study overall: Repertoires of T cell receptors in transplanted livers were compared with recipients' peripheral blood repertoires.

Study-level findings and limits: As reported, T cell receptor repertoires inside liver allografts differed from those present in peripheral blood.

With respect to this clonotype: Its antigen is currently unknown.

TCRdb independently ran MiXCR on the reads; one entry per CDR3 protein. This table holds 9,000 or so distinct CDR3 sequences, roughly 26% found once. The receptor was derived from a human patient who had a liver transplant. Some T cells may arise from the graft donor.

The CDR3 loop is CASSFSYGVRAISGELFF. CDR3 sequence (DNA): TGTGCCAGCAGTTTCTCCTACGGTGTCAGGGCGATCTCCGGGGAGCTGTTTTTT. The chain recombines TRBV28 with TRBJ2-2, with D perhaps matching TRBD1 (5 bases). V was shortened by 3 bases and J by 6 bases, with 23 bases between the two germline ends. In germline, CDR1 is MDHEN, CDR2 SYDVKM. This CDR3 comprises 18 residues.